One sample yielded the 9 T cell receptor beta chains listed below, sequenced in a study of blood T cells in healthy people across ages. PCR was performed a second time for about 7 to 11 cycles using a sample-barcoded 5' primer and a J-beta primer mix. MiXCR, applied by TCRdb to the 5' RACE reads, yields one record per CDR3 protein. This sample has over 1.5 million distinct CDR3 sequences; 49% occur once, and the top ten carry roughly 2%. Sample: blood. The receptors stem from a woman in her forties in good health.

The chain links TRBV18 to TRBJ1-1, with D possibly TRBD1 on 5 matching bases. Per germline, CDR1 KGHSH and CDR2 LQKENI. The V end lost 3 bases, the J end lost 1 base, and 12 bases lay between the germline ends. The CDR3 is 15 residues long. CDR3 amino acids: CASSPTQQGNTEAFF. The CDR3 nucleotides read TGTGCCAGCTCACCTACCCAGCAGGGGAACACTGAAGCTTTCTTT.

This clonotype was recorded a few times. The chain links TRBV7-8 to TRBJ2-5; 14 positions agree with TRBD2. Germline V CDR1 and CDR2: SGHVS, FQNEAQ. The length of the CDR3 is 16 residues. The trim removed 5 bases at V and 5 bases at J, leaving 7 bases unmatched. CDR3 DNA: TGTGCCAGCAGCCCCTGGGGACTAGCGGGGGTGGAGACCCAGTACTTC. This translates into CASSPWGLAGVETQYF.

The CDR3 DNA reads as TGTGCCAGCAGTTACTCTCCGCTCCCTTACGAGCAGTACTTC. This translates into CASSYSPLPYEQYF. The V gene is TRBV6-2 or TRBV6-3, the J gene TRBJ2-7; unclear D gene. CDR1 is MNHEY and CDR2 is SVGEGT in the germline V gene. V dropped 0 bases and J dropped 4 bases, with 10 bases sitting between them. CDR3 size: 14 residues.

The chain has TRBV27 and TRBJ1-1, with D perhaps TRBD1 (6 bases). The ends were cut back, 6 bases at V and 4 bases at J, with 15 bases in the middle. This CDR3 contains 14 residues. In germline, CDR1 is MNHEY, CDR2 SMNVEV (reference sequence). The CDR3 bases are TGTGCCAGCAGAACGGGACAACAGAGCACTGAAGCTTTCTTT. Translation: CASRTGQQSTEAFF.

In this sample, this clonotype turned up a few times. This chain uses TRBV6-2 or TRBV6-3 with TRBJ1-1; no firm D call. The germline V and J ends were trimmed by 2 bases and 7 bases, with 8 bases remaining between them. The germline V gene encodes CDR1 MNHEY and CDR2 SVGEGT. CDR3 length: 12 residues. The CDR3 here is CASSYVASEAFF. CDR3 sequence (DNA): TGTGCCAGCAGTTACGTGGCAAGTGAAGCTTTCTTT.

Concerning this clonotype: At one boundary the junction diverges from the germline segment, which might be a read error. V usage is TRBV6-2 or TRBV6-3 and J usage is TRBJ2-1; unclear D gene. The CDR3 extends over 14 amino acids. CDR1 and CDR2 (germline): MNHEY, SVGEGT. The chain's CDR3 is CASRPRSSHNEQFF. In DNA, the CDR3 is TGTGCCAGCAGGCCCAGAAGCTCCCACAATGAGCAGTTCTTC.

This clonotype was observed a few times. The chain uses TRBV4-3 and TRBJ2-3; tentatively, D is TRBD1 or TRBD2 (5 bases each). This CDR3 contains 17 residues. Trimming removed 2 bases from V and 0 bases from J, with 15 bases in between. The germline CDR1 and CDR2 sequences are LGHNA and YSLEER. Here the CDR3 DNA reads TGCGCCAGCAGCCAACAACCGGGACCACAAAGCACAGATACGCAGTATTTT. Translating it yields CASSQQPGPQSTDTQYF.

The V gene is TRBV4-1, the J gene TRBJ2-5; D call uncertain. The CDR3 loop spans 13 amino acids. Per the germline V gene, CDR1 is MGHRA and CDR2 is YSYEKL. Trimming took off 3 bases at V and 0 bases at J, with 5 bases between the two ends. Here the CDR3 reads CASSQPNQETQYF. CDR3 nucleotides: TGCGCCAGCAGCCAGCCTAACCAAGAGACCCAGTACTTC.

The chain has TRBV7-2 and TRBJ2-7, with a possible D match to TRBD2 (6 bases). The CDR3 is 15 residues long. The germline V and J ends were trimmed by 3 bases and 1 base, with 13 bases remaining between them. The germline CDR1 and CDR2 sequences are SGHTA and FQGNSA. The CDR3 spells CASSFGTLKSYEQYF. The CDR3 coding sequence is TGTGCCAGCAGCTTCGGGACTTTAAAGTCCTACGAGCAGTACTTC. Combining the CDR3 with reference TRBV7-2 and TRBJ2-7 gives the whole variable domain GAGVSQSPSNKVTEKGKDVELRCDPISGHTALYWYRQSLGQGLEFLIYFQGNSAPDKSGLPSDRFSAERTGGSVSTLTIQRTQQEDSAVYLCASSFGTLKSYEQYFGPGTRLTVT.